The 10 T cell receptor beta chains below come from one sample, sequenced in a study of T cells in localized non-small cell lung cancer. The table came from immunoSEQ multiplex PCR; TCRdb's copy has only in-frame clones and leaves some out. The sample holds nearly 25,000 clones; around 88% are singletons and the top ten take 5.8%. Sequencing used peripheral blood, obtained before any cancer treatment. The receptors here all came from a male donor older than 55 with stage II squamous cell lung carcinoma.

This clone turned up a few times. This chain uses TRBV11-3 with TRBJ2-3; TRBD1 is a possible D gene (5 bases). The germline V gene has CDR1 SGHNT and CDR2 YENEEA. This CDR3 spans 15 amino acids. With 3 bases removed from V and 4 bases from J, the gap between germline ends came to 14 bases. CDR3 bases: TGTGCCAGCAGCTTTGACAGTGGTGCTTCAGATACGCAGTATTTT. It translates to CASSFDSGASDTQYF.

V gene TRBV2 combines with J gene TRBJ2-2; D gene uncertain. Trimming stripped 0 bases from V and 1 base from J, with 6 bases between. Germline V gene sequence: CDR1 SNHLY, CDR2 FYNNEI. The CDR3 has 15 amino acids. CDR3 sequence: CASSEAGRNTGELFF. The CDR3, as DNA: TGTGCCAGCAGTGAAGCAGGCCGGAACACCGGGGAGCTGTTTTTT.

CDR3: CASSDTDTQYF. The CDR3 nucleotides read TGTGCCAGCAGCGACACAGATACGCAGTATTTT. This chain connects TRBV5-5 to TRBJ2-3; D remains ambiguous. V was cut by 4 bases and J by 2 bases, with 2 bases left in between. Per the germline V gene, CDR1 is SGHKS and CDR2 is YYEKEE (reference sequence). The CDR3 totals 11 residues.

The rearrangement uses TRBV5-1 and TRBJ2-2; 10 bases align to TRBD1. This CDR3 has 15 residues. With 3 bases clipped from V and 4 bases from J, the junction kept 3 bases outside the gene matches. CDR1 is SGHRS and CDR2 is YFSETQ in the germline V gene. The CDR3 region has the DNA TGCGCCAGCAGCTCCTGGACAGGGGGCACCGGGGAGCTGTTTTTT. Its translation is CASSSWTGGTGELFF.

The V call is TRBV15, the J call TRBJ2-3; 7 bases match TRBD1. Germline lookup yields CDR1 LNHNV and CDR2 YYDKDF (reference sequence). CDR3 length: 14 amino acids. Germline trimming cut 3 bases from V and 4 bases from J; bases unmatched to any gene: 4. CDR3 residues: CATSRRQGPDTQYF. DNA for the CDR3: TGTGCCACCAGCAGGAGACAGGGACCAGATACGCAGTATTTT.

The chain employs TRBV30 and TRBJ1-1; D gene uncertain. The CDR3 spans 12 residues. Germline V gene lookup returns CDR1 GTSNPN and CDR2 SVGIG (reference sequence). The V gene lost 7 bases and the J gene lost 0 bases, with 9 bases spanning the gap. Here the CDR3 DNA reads TGTGCCTCCCGGACGGTGAACACTGAAGCTTTCTTT. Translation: CASRTVNTEAFF.

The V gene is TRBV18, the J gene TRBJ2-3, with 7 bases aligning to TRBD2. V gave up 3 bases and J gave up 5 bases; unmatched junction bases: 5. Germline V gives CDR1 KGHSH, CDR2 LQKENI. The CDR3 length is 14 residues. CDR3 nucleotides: TGTGCCAGCTCACCTCGCGGGAGTGGAGATACGCAGTATTTT. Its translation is CASSPRGSGDTQYF. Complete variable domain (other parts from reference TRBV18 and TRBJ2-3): NAGVMQNPRHLVRRRGQEARLRCSPMKGHSHVYWYRQLPEEGLKFMVYLQKENIIDESGMPKERFSAEFPKEGPSILRIQQVVRGDSAAYFCASSPRGSGDTQYFGPGTRLTVL.

Here the CDR3 reads CSVGGGTVSYEQYF. DNA for the CDR3: TGCAGCGTCGGGGGGGGGACAGTGTCCTACGAGCAGTACTTC. The V gene is TRBV29-1, the J gene TRBJ2-7; possibly TRBD2 for D (8 bases). CDR1 is SQVTM and CDR2 is ANQGSEA in the germline V gene. This CDR3 has 14 amino acids. Trimming pared 6 bases from V and 1 base from J, leaving 16 bases between.

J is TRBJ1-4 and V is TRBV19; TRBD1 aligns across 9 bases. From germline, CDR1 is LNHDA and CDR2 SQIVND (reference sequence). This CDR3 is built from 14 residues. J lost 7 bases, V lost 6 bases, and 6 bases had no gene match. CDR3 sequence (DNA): TGTGCCAGTAGGGCCGGGACAGGGACTGAAAAACTGTTTTTT. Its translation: CASRAGTGTEKLFF.

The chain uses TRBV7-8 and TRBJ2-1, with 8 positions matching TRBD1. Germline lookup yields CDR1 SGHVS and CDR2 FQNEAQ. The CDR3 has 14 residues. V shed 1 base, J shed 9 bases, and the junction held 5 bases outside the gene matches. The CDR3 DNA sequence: TGTGCCAGCAGCTTAGGCCAGGGGGCAAGTGAGCAGTTCTTC. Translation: CASSLGQGASEQFF.